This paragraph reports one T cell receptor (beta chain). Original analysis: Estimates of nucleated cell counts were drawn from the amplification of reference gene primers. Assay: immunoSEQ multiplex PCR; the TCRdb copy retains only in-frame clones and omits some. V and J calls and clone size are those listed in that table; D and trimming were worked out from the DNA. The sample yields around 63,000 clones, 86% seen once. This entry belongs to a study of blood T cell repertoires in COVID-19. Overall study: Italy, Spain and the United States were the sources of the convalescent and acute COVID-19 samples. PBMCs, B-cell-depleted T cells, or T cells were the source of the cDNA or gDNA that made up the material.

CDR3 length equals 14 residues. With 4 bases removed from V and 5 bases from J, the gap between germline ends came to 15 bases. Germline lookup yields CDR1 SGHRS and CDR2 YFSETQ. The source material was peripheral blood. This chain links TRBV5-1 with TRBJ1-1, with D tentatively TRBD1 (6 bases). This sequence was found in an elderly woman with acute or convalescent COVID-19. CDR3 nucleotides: TGCGCCAGCAGCGCGAGACAGGCATTTACTGAAGCTTTCTTT. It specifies CASSARQAFTEAFF.